This T cell receptor (beta chain) was found in a study of regulatory and conventional T cells in RAG deficiency. The CDR3 spans 13 residues. Trimming took 6 bases from V and 4 from J; bases not matched to a gene: 6. Germline V gives CDR1 SQVTM, CDR2 ANQGSEA. The assay was immunoSEQ multiplex PCR, and TCRdb's table has in-frame clones only and misses some. The sample consists of about 46,000 clones, 85% to 90% of them appearing once. Genomic DNA came from blood conventional CD4+ T cells gated CD25-low CD127-high. These same records also appear under a second study, on regulatory T cells. In that study: The primer mix had 52 TRBV and 13 TRBJ primers.

The J gene is TRBJ1-2, the V gene TRBV29-1; 9 bases agree with TRBD1. The sequenced material came from CD4+ effector T cells sorted from blood. The receptor comes from a human donor in good health. CDR3 in DNA: TGCAGCGTGCTTACGGGACAGGGCTATGGCTACACCTTC. The encoded protein is CSVLTGQGYGYTF.